One sample yielded the 4 T cell receptor beta chains listed below, sequenced in a study of blood T cell repertoires in COVID-19. The assay was immunoSEQ multiplex PCR, and TCRdb's table has in-frame clones only and misses some. The data hold approximately 300,000 clones, with 92% observed a single time. Sequenced material: PBMCs or T cells enriched from blood (not recorded which). These receptor sequences come from a woman in her 30s who had recovered from COVID-19.

A word on this clone: One end of the junction does not line up with germline, which may come from a read error. This chain joins TRBV7-7 and TRBJ2-3; D ambiguous. Germline CDR1 reads SSHAT; CDR2 reads FNYEAQ (reference sequence). The CDR3 contains 14 residues. Here the CDR3 reads CASSLGVNTDTQYF. CDR3 coding DNA: TGTGCTAGCAGCTTAGGCGTCAACACAGATACGCAGTATTTT. The full variable domain, completed using reference TRBV7-7 and TRBJ2-3, is GAGVSQSPRYKVTKRGQDVTLRCDPISSHATLYWYQQALGQGPEFLTYFNYEAQPDKSGLPSDRFSAERPEGSISTLTIQRTEQRDSAMYRCASSLGVNTDTQYFGPGTRLTVL.

The chain has TRBV19 and TRBJ1-2; 9 nucleotides line up with TRBD1. V shed 5 bases, J shed 7 bases, and the junction held 11 bases outside the gene matches. Per the germline V gene, CDR1 is LNHDA and CDR2 is SQIVND (reference sequence). The CDR3 extends over 15 amino acids. DNA for the CDR3: TGTGCCAGTAGTCCCCGGTTTGGGACAGGGTTTGGCTACACCTTC. As protein: CASSPRFGTGFGYTF.

V gene TRBV10-2 combines with J gene TRBJ1-1; D remains ambiguous. Trimming removed 7 bases at V and 1 base at J, with 13 bases between. Germline CDR1 WSHSY, CDR2 SAAADI. This CDR3 comprises 14 residues. Here the CDR3 reads CASTRLGGNTEAFF. CDR3 in DNA: TGCGCCAGCACCCGCCTCGGAGGGAACACTGAAGCTTTCTTT.

In nucleotides, the CDR3 is TGTGCCAGCGCCCCCGGACAGGGGGCCAACGAGCAGTACTTC. It codes for CASAPGQGANEQYF. J is TRBJ2-7 and V is TRBV27; 11 bases match TRBD1. The junction had 8 bases not matched to a gene; V was cut back by 8 bases and J by 5 bases. The CDR3 length is 14 residues. Germline V gene lookup returns CDR1 MNHEY and CDR2 SMNVEV (reference sequence).